These 24 T cell receptor beta chains were sequenced from one sample in a study of tumor-infiltrating lymphocytes in primary liver carcinoma. A primer in the constant region served to generate TCR beta cDNA from about 470 ng of total RNA. Each TCR beta library was derived from three nested multiplex PCR rounds that employed slightly modified ARM-PCR. A C-beta reverse primer and TRBV1-TRBV30 forward primers served in each of the first two PCR rounds, at about 10 cycles apiece. TCRdb recomputed calls from the multiplex PCR reads with MiXCR, one row per CDR3 protein. The data contain approximately 80,000 distinct CDR3 sequences, approximately 62% of them singletons. Unsorted bulk tissue, about 20-32 mg of it, served as the source for co-extraction of RNA and DNA. What was sequenced was tumor-adjacent normal liver tissue. These receptors originate from a man aged 35 to 55 with primary liver carcinoma and hepatitis B virus infection.

A word on this clonotype: The junction departs from the called germline gene at one end, perhaps through a read error. The gene calls are TRBV4-3 and TRBJ2-3; perhaps TRBD2 as D (5 bases). Germline V gene sequence: CDR1 LGHNA, CDR2 YSLEER. This CDR3 contains 14 residues. This CDR3 reads CAGSQALAKDTQYF. For the CDR3, the DNA is TGCGCCGGCAGCCAAGCCCTAGCCAAAGATACGCAGTATTTT.

A few counts support this clonotype. The CDR3 DNA sequence: TGCGCCAGCAGTGATACCGGGACGGTATCCTACAATGGGCGGTTCTTC. Protein sequence: CASSDTGTVSYNGRFF. The chain recombines TRBV10-1 with TRBJ2-1; D possibly matches TRBD1 or TRBD2 (5 bases each). The germline gives CDR1 WNHNN, CDR2 SYGVQD (reference sequence). The CDR3 totals 16 residues. Between the trimmed V and J ends, which lost 3 bases and 15 bases, there was a span of 27 bases.

V is TRBV5-1 and J is TRBJ2-3, with TRBD2 as a possible D gene (6 bases). V dropped 0 bases and J dropped 6 bases, with 20 bases sitting between them. This CDR3 has 17 amino acids. Germline V gene data show CDR1 as SGHRS and CDR2 as YFSETQ. The CDR3 nucleotides are TGCGCCAGCAGCTTGGCAGAACTAGCTCCGGGCGTTGATACGCAGTATTTT. Its protein is CASSLAELAPGVDTQYF.

This clonotype occurred many times. The rearrangement links TRBV24-1 to TRBJ2-7; a possible D gene is TRBD1 (5 bases). The CDR3 is 12 amino acids. V lost 5 bases and J 3 bases, leaving 7 bases between the germline ends. CDR1 is KGHDR and CDR2 is SFDVKD in the germline V gene. CDR3 sequence (DNA): TGTGCCACCAGTGCCCAGGGCTACGAGCAGTACTTC. It specifies CATSAQGYEQYF.

CDR3 DNA sequence: TGCACCATCAGCCAAGAAGGGACAGGGGTCTACAATGAGCAGTTCTTC. Translating it yields CTISQEGTGVYNEQFF. This chain joins TRBV4-1 and TRBJ2-1, with TRBD1 identical over 10 bases. This CDR3 region has 16 residues. Germline CDR1 is MGHRA and CDR2 is YSYEKL.

J is TRBJ2-2 and V is TRBV5-1; D gene uncertain. The CDR3 has 14 amino acids. CDR1 is SGHRS, CDR2 YFSETQ, per germline. With 0 bases removed from V and 7 bases from J, the gap between germline ends came to 10 bases. The CDR3 spells CASSLGSYFGELFF. The CDR3 nucleotides are TGCGCCAGCAGCTTGGGGTCTTACTTCGGGGAGCTGTTTTTT.

The V and J genes are TRBV5-6 and TRBJ2-5; D gene uncertain. V was pared by 7 bases and J by 7 bases, with 26 bases between. This CDR3 has 16 amino acids. Germline V lookup: CDR1 SGHDT, CDR2 YYEEEE. CDR3: CASGLLSRCWRATQYF. CDR3 nucleotides: TGTGCCAGCGGCCTGCTGAGTAGGTGTTGGCGAGCGACCCAGTACTTC.

This clonotype has ten or more counts. J is TRBJ2-7 and V is TRBV13; D possibly corresponds to TRBD2 (6 bases). V lost 2 bases to trimming and J lost 7 bases, with 15 bases between them. The V gene's germline CDR1 is PRHDT and CDR2 FYEKMQ (reference sequence). CDR3 length: 14 amino acids. The CDR3 spells CASSLTGRNWEQYF. In nucleotides, the CDR3 is TGTGCCAGCAGCTTAACCGGGAGAAATTGGGAGCAGTACTTC.

With regard to this clonotype: One end of the junction does not line up with germline, which may come from a read error. This chain uses TRBV24-1 with TRBJ2-1; 9 bases align to TRBD2. The CDR3 length is 16 residues. Germline-derived CDR1 and CDR2 are KGHDR and SFDVKD. In DNA form, the CDR3 reads TGTGTCACCAGTGAAAGGGTAGCGGGAGTACGGAACGAGCAGTTCTTC. Encoded protein: CVTSERVAGVRNEQFF.

For this clonotype: At one boundary the junction diverges from the germline segment, which might be a read error. V is TRBV5-4 and J is TRBJ2-2; 8 nucleotides line up with TRBD2. CDR1 and CDR2 from the germline V gene are SGHNT and YYREEE (reference sequence). The CDR3 runs to 16 residues. CDR3 DNA: TGTGCCAGCAGCGTGGCCCGGGGGGGAGGCACCGGGGAGTTGTTTTTT. It encodes CASSVARGGGTGELFF.

Points on this clonotype: A much larger clone differs by one base, so this may be a read error. This rearrangement joins TRBV28 to TRBJ2-3; D is possibly TRBD1 (6 bases). Trimming removed 7 bases from V and 3 bases from J, with 14 bases in between. The CDR3 runs to 14 residues. The germline V gene has CDR1 MDHEN and CDR2 SYDVKM. The CDR3 DNA is TGTGCCAGCACCCAGAGGGGGAGAACAGATACGCAGTATTTT. It is translated as CASTQRGRTDTQYF. Looking up the rest from reference TRBV28 and TRBJ2-3 gives the full variable domain: DVKVTQSSRYLVKRTGEKVFLECVQDMDHENMFWYRQDPGLGLRLIYFSYDVKMKEKGDIPEGYSVSREKKERFSLILESASTNQTSMYLCASTQRGRTDTQYFGPGTRLTVL.

The chain couples TRBV4-2 to TRBJ2-7; the D is unclear. The CDR3 is 15 residues long. The V gene's germline CDR1 is LGHNA and CDR2 YNFKEQ. V dropped 9 bases and J dropped 0 bases, with 18 bases sitting between them. CDR3 amino acids: CASCLQWRSSYEQYF. CDR3 nucleotides: TGTGCCAGTTGCCTTCAATGGCGGAGCTCCTACGAGCAGTACTTC.

Details on this clonotype: A much larger clone lies a single base off, so this may be a read error. The chain couples TRBV28 to TRBJ2-7; TRBD2 might be the D (6 bases). From germline, CDR1 is MDHEN and CDR2 SYDVKM. CDR3 length: 14 residues. Trimming took off 3 bases at V and 7 bases at J, with 16 bases between the two ends. CDR3 coding DNA: TGTGCCAGCAGTTTGATCGGGAGTCCCCATGAGCAGTACTTC. This gives the protein CASSLIGSPHEQYF.

This chain connects TRBV11-2 to TRBJ2-3, with D perhaps matching TRBD2 (5 bases). The CDR3 contains 15 residues. Germline CDR1 and CDR2: SGHAT and FQNNGV. The germline V and J ends were trimmed by 7 bases and 0 bases, with 14 bases remaining between them. In nucleotides, the CDR3 is TGTGCCAGCAACTCCTACGAGGGTAGCACAGATACGCAGTATTTT. Translated: CASNSYEGSTDTQYF.

Comment on this clonotype: This may stem from a read error, because a much larger clone lies one nucleotide away. V usage is TRBV9 and J usage is TRBJ2-1; D remains ambiguous. Germline CDR1 reads SGDLS; CDR2 reads YYNGEE. CDR3 length: 16 amino acids. CDR3 in amino acids: CARSVGKGSAYNEQFF. The DNA of the CDR3 is TGTGCCAGAAGCGTAGGCAAAGGGTCCGCCTACAATGAGCAGTTCTTC.

Regarding this clonotype: The junction departs from germline at one end; a sequencing error may be responsible. V is TRBV11-2 and J is TRBJ1-5, with D perhaps TRBD1 (6 bases). CDR1 and CDR2 from the germline V gene are SGHAT and FQNNGV. The CDR3 totals 17 residues. The chain's CDR3 is CASTLVGVTGCNQPQHF. The CDR3 DNA is TGTGCCAGCACCTTAGTAGGGGTAACAGGGTGCAATCAGCCCCAGCATTTT.

This clonotype came up a few times. A read error may be the cause here, since a much bigger clone is one base away. The CDR3 nucleotides read TGTGCCAGCAGCTTGGCCAGTACCTACGAGAAGTACTTC. Amino acid sequence: CASSLASTYEKYF. The V gene is TRBV5-6, the J gene TRBJ2-7; no clear D gene. In germline, CDR1 is SGHDT, CDR2 YYEEEE. CDR3 length: 13 amino acids.

This clonotype was picked up one time. This chain connects TRBV12-3 or TRBV12-4 to TRBJ2-1; TRBD2 aligns across 9 bases. The CDR3 has 14 amino acids. V shed 7 bases and J 4 bases; nucleotides not matched to a gene: 5. As DNA, the CDR3 is TGTGCCAGCAAGGGACTAGCTGTGTACAATGAGCAGTTCTTC. It translates to CASKGLAVYNEQFF.

Note on this clonotype: This may stem from a read error, because a much larger clone lies one nucleotide away. The rearrangement uses TRBV28 and TRBJ2-1; possibly TRBD1 for D (5 bases). The V gene lost 4 bases and the J gene lost 5 bases, with 18 bases spanning the gap. The CDR3 length is 16 residues. Germline values: CDR1 MDHEN, CDR2 SYDVKM. CDR3 sequence reads: CASSSSRGNTHNEQFF. CDR3 coding DNA: TGTGCCAGCAGTTCCTCTAGGGGCAATACACACAATGAGCAGTTCTTC.

In regard to this clonotype: This is likely a read error, given that the CDR3 carries no conserved phenylalanine or tryptophan at its end. The chain is built from TRBV7-8 and TRBJ2-7; the D gene could be TRBD1 or TRBD2 (5 bases each). Germline lookup yields CDR1 SGHVS and CDR2 FQNEAQ. The CDR3 sequence is 13 residues long. In DNA form, the CDR3 reads TGTGCCAGCAGGGGGGTGGGTTCCTACGATCAGTACATC. Amino acids: CASRGVGSYDQYI.

Of note for this clonotype: One base away lies a much larger clone, so this may be a sequencing read error. CDR3 sequence (DNA): TGTGCCAGCAGCCCCCAGGTTAGCAGATCCTACGCGCAGTACTTC. It translates to CASSPQVSRSYAQYF. J is TRBJ2-7 and V is TRBV7-9; D gene ambiguous. This CDR3 has 15 residues. Looked up from germline, CDR1 is SEHNR and CDR2 is FQNEAQ (reference sequence).

Notes on this clonotype: The conserved final phenylalanine or tryptophan is absent from the CDR3, which likely points to a read error. The V call is TRBV11-2, the J call TRBJ2-5; 8 positions match TRBD2. The CDR3 spans 16 residues. Germline V lookup: CDR1 SGHAT, CDR2 FQNNGV. CDR3 region: CASSSEFSGVGESQYC. The CDR3 bases are TGTGCCAGCAGCTCCGAATTTAGCGGGGTGGGAGAGAGCCAGTACTGC.

Turning to this clonotype: The CDR3 carries no conserved terminal phenylalanine or tryptophan, so it likely arises from a read error. The DNA is omitted, as the CDR3 cannot be located on it reliably, and the CDR3 follows TCRdb's listing. The V gene is TRBV12-3 or TRBV12-4, the J gene TRBJ2-4. The CDR3 length equals 12 residues, ends included. CDR3 sequence reads: CASILSQNIQCI.

The table lists this clonotype with many counts. V usage is TRBV11-2 and J usage is TRBJ2-3; 11 nucleotides agree with TRBD2. The CDR3 contains 15 residues. Germline CDR1 is SGHAT and CDR2 is FQNNGV. The V segment lost 6 bases and the J segment 2 bases; nucleotides outside the gene matches: 4. CDR3 amino acids: CASRGTSGDTDTQYF. The CDR3 DNA reads TGTGCCAGCAGAGGGACTAGCGGAGACACAGATACGCAGTATTTT.